The rows below give T cell receptor beta chains drawn from one sample of a study of T cells in tumors after PD-1 blockade. Here immunoSEQ multiplex PCR was the method, and the copy in TCRdb shows in-frame clones only, minus some. The repertoire holds 13,000 to 15,000 clones, with 55% to 80% as singletons. Specimen: tumor tissue, collected after anti-PD-1 treatment. These receptors came from a human donor with cutaneous squamous cell carcinoma. CDR3s include the opening cysteine and the closing phenylalanine or tryptophan. The order of the fields is V gene, J gene, clone size, D gene, CDR3 DNA, CDR3 protein. A D gene is named only where the DNA matches it firmly. Only some rows state a clone size, as once, few, many or a class for expanded clones.

V: TRBV6-5
J: TRBJ2-7
size: few
D: -
DNA: TGTGCCAGCAGGTGGGACTCTTCTGAGTACTTC
CDR3: CASRWDSSEYF

V: TRBV19
J: TRBJ2-7
size: -
D: -
DNA: TGTGCCAGTAGTCGCCAGGGATTTTTCGAGCAGTACTTC
CDR3: CASSRQGFFEQYF

V: TRBV27
J: TRBJ1-5
size: -
D: -
DNA: TGTGCCAGCAGTTTAAGGGTCGTCAATCAGCCCCAGCATTTT
CDR3: CASSLRVVNQPQHF

V: TRBV28
J: TRBJ2-7
size: -
D: -
DNA: TGTGCCAGCACCCCCCCAGGGATCTACGAGCAGTACTTC
CDR3: CASTPPGIYEQYF

V: TRBV19
J: TRBJ2-3
size: -
D: TRBD2
DNA: TGTGCCAGTCGCCATAGGGGCGGGGGAGCTGGAGATACGCAGTATTTT
CDR3: CASRHRGGGAGDTQYF

V: TRBV27
J: TRBJ1-1
size: -
D: -
DNA: TGTGCCAGCAGTTTATCGGTGGGGGCCCCCAGGGCTTTCTTT
CDR3: CASSLSVGAPRAFF

V: TRBV5-1
J: TRBJ2-5
size: -
D: -
DNA: TGCGCCAGCAGCTTCGGGGAAGAGACCCAGTACTTC
CDR3: CASSFGEETQYF

V: TRBV5-5
J: TRBJ1-2
size: -
D: -
DNA: TGTGCCAGCAGTGCGCCCCCACAAGGGACCTATGGCTACACCTTC
CDR3: CASSAPPQGTYGYTF

V: TRBV5-4
J: TRBJ2-7
size: -
D: -
DNA: TGTGCCAGCAGCTCGAGTCAGCGGGTCTACGAGCAGTACTTC
CDR3: CASSSSQRVYEQYF

V: TRBV7-2
J: TRBJ2-2
size: -
D: -
DNA: TGTGCCAGCAGCTTACCCCGGTCCGGGGAGCTGTTTTTT
CDR3: CASSLPRSGELFF

V: TRBV28
J: TRBJ1-2
size: -
D: TRBD1
DNA: TGTGCCAGCAGTTTAAGCCGGGACAGCCTTGGCTACACCTTC
CDR3: CASSLSRDSLGYTF

V: TRBV12-5
J: TRBJ2-1
size: -
D: -
DNA: TGTGCTAGTCAGGGTTGGAATGAGCAGTTCTTC
CDR3: CASQGWNEQFF

V: TRBV6-6
J: TRBJ2-3
size: few
D: -
DNA: TGTGCCAGCGATCGGGTAGGCGACACAGATACGCAGTATTTT
CDR3: CASDRVGDTDTQYF

V: TRBV19
J: TRBJ2-3
size: -
D: -
DNA: TGTGCCAGTAGTGACGTCACAGATACGCAGTATTTT
CDR3: CASSDVTDTQYF

V: TRBV28
J: TRBJ1-3
size: few
D: -
DNA: TGTGCCAGCAGTCCCCAAGGGGGGACCTCTGGAAACACCATATATTTT
CDR3: CASSPQGGTSGNTIYF

V: TRBV29-1
J: TRBJ1-1
size: -
D: -
DNA: TGCAGCGTTGGCAGGGAGAACACTGAAGCTTTCTTT
CDR3: CSVGRENTEAFF

V: TRBV4-2
J: TRBJ1-5
size: -
D: -
DNA: TGTGCCAGCAGCCAGGGGGTCGTTAGCAATCAGCCCCAGCATTTT
CDR3: CASSQGVVSNQPQHF

V: TRBV28
J: TRBJ2-1
size: once
D: TRBD2
DNA: TGTGCCAGCAGCTTCGGGACTAGCGGTTCCTACAATGAGCAGTTCTTC
CDR3: CASSFGTSGSYNEQFF

V: TRBV2
J: TRBJ1-5
size: -
D: TRBD1
DNA: TGTGCCAGCAGCGAGCCTGGACAGGGGCGTCTGAACAATCAGCCCCAGCATTTT
CDR3: CASSEPGQGRLNNQPQHF

V: TRBV5-4
J: TRBJ2-3
size: -
D: -
DNA: TGTGCCAGCAGCTGGGACTCGGGACAGCGAGATGATACGCAGTATTTT
CDR3: CASSWDSGQRDDTQYF

V: TRBV5-5
J: TRBJ1-2
size: once
D: -
DNA: TGTGCCAGCAGCTTGGACACCCCAACAGGGTATGGCTACACCTTC
CDR3: CASSLDTPTGYGYTF

V: TRBV6-2/TRBV6-3
J: TRBJ2-1
size: -
D: TRBD1
DNA: TGTGCCAGCAGTAGACAGGGCGGCTACAATGAGCAGTTCTTC
CDR3: CASSRQGGYNEQFF

V: TRBV28
J: TRBJ2-7
size: -
D: TRBD1
DNA: TGTGCCAGCAGCCCCGGACAGGGCGGCGAGCAGTACTTC
CDR3: CASSPGQGGEQYF

V: TRBV27
J: TRBJ2-3
size: -
D: -
DNA: TGTGCCAGCAGTCTAAACCCCCCCAGGACAACTAGCACAGATACGCAGTATTTT
CDR3: CASSLNPPRTTSTDTQYF

V: TRBV5-6
J: TRBJ1-4
size: -
D: TRBD1
DNA: TGTGCCAGCAGCCCATTAACAGGGGCTAATGAAAAACTGTTTTTT
CDR3: CASSPLTGANEKLFF

V: TRBV7-6
J: TRBJ1-1
size: -
D: -
DNA: TGTGCCAGCAGCTTAGGACAGCTGAACACTGAAGCTTTCTTT
CDR3: CASSLGQLNTEAFF

V: TRBV18
J: TRBJ1-4
size: few
D: -
DNA: TGTGCCAGCTCACCCAACGGACAGCAGACTAATGAAAAACTGTTTTTT
CDR3: CASSPNGQQTNEKLFF

V: TRBV3-1/TRBV3-2
J: TRBJ2-2
size: few
D: -
DNA: TGTGCCAGCAGCCTGCCCATCGACAGCGCGAACACCGGGGAGCTGTTTTTT
CDR3: CASSLPIDSANTGELFF